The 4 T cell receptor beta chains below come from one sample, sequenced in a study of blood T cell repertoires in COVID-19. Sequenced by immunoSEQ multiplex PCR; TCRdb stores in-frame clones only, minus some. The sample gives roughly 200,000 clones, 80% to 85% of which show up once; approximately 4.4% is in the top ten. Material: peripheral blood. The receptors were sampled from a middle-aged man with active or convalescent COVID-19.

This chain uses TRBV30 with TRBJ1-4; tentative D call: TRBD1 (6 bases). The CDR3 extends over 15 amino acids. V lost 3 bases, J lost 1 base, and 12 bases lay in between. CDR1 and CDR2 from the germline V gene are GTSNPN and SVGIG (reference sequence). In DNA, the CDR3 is TGTGCCTGGAGCCGGACAGTCGGAACTAATGAAAAACTGTTTTTT. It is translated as CAWSRTVGTNEKLFF.

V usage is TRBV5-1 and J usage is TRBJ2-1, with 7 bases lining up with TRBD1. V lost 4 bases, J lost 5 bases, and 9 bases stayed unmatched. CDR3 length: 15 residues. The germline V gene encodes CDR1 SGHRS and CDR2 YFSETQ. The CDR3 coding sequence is TGCGCCAGCAGCCCCAAGACAGGGATCGACAATGAGCAGTTCTTC. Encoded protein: CASSPKTGIDNEQFF.

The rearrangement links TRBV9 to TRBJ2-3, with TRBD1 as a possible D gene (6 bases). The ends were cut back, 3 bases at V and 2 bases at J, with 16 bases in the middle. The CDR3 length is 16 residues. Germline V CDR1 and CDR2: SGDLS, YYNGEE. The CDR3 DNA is TGTGCCAGCAGCGGCAGGATTGGACAGTCCACAGATACGCAGTATTTT. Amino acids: CASSGRIGQSTDTQYF.

The CDR3 coding sequence is TGCGCCAGCAGCTTTGGAGGGGACACTGAAGCTTTCTTT. Translating it yields CASSFGGDTEAFF. The chain has TRBV5-1 and TRBJ1-1; D perhaps matches TRBD1 (5 bases). Germline assignment: CDR1 SGHRS and CDR2 YFSETQ. Trimming took 2 bases from V and 3 from J, leaving 8 bases between them. The length of the CDR3 is 13 residues.